This is a list of T cell receptor beta chains from one sample in a study of T-cell memory formation after mild COVID-19. TCRdb re-derived calls from the 5' RACE reads in MiXCR, one entry per CDR3 protein. The table lists approximately 260,000 distinct CDR3 sequences, around 15% of them singletons. The sequenced sample consisted of PBMCs or a T cell subset sorted from them (not recorded which). These receptors were taken from a man between 18 and 29 years old who had mild COVID-19 (a few samples of this study predate the infection). Cell type and time point are not known. Both conserved end residues are part of each CDR3. The D gene is left open where the match is weak. Not all rows give a size; the values are once, few, many and, for expanded clones, a class.

>TRBV5-1|-|TRBJ2-1|-
CASSLAAILNEQFF
TGCGCCAGCAGCTTGGCCGCTATCCTCAATGAGCAGTTCTTC
>TRBV4-3|-|TRBJ2-7|many
CASSQDISVPTDDRYEQYF
TGCGCCAGCAGCCAAGATATATCCGTCCCGACGGATGATCGTTACGAGCAGTACTTC
>TRBV30|-|TRBJ1-2|-
CAWSVWGSEGYTF
TGTGCCTGGAGTGTATGGGGCAGTGAAGGCTACACCTTC
>TRBV20-1|-|TRBJ2-7|many
CSARSHANEQYF
TGCAGTGCTAGATCCCACGCGAACGAGCAGTACTTC
>TRBV9|-|TRBJ1-2|-
CASSARGEDGYTF
TGTGCCAGCAGCGCCCGGGGGGAAGACGGCTACACCTTC
>TRBV4-3|-|TRBJ2-7|few
CASSQDRVLSYEQYF
TGCGCCAGCAGCCAAGACCGAGTGCTTTCCTACGAGCAGTACTTC
>TRBV20-1|-|TRBJ2-2|few
CSVRGAGELFF
TGCAGTGTGAGGGGGGCCGGGGAGCTGTTTTTT
>TRBV12-3/TRBV12-4|-|TRBJ1-5|-
CASSFRQGNQPQHF
TGTGCCAGCAGTTTTCGTCAGGGGAATCAGCCCCAGCATTTT
>TRBV4-2|-|TRBJ2-7|few
CASSQEGRYEQYF
TGTGCCAGCAGCCAAGAGGGGCGCTACGAGCAGTACTTC
>TRBV12-3/TRBV12-4|-|TRBJ1-2|few
CASGEPNYGYTF
TGTGCCAGCGGGGAGCCTAACTATGGCTACACCTTC